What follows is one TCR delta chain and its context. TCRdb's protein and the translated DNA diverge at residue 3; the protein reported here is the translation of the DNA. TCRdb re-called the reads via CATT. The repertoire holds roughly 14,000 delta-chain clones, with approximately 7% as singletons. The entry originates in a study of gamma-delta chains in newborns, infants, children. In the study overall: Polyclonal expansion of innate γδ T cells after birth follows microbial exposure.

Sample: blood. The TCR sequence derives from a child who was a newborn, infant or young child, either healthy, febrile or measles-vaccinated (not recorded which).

CDR3 coding DNA: TGTGCCCGTGACACCGTTGGGGGCCACAGCTCCTGGGACACCCGACAGATGTTTTTC. Its translation is CARDTVGGHSSWDTRQMFF. The chain carries TRDV2 and TRDJ3, with D perhaps matching TRDD3 (6 bases). Germline loops: CDR1 GEAIGNYY, CDR2 EKD. The CDR3 extends over 19 amino acids.